The 5 T cell receptor beta chains below come from one sample, sequenced in a study of blood T cell repertoires in COVID-19. Sequencing was performed with immunoSEQ multiplex PCR; in TCRdb, only in-frame clones are kept and a portion is missing. The sample holds 150,000 to 200,000 clones, around nine tenths seen once. Sequencing was done on a sample of peripheral blood. The source of these receptors is a man aged 35 to 55 with active or convalescent COVID-19.

In this sample, this clone turned up a few times. The rearrangement uses TRBV3-1 (or the pseudogene TRBV3-2) and TRBJ1-5, with TRBD1 as a possible D gene (5 bases). The V end lost 3 bases, the J end lost 7 bases, and 10 bases lay between the germline ends. CDR1 LGHDT and CDR2 YNNKEL come from the germline V gene (reference sequence). This CDR3 is built from 13 residues. The CDR3 region is CASSHPGRQPQHF. The DNA for the CDR3 is TGTGCCAGCAGCCACCCAGGGCGCCAGCCCCAGCATTTT.

This clone has just a few counts. V gene TRBV2 combines with J gene TRBJ1-6; TRBD1 matches at 11 bases. This CDR3 contains 13 residues. Germline V gene sequence: CDR1 SNHLY, CDR2 FYNNEI. After removal of 10 bases from V and 8 bases from J, the junction contained 4 bases not matched to a gene. For the CDR3, the DNA is TGTGCCACCCTGGACAGGGGGCATTCACCCCTCCACTTT. Translating it yields CATLDRGHSPLHF.

The gene calls are TRBV29-1 and TRBJ2-5, with D perhaps TRBD1 (6 bases). This CDR3 has 17 residues. Trimming took 2 bases from V and 0 from J, leaving 19 bases between them. Germline V gives CDR1 SQVTM, CDR2 ANQGSEA. CDR3 sequence reads: CSVEYGLGGRYQETQYF. Written as DNA, the CDR3 is TGCAGCGTTGAATATGGTCTAGGGGGACGGTACCAAGAGACCCAGTACTTC.

The V and J genes are TRBV6-6 and TRBJ1-6; D is possibly TRBD1 (5 bases). CDR3 length: 14 amino acids. Between the trimmed V and J ends, which lost 3 bases and 7 bases, there was a span of 10 bases. The germline V gene encodes CDR1 MNHNY and CDR2 SVGAGI (reference sequence). The CDR3, as DNA: TGTGCCAGCAGTTATCAGGCAGGGAATTCACCCCTCCACTTT. Protein product: CASSYQAGNSPLHF.

The sample holds a few counts of this clone. The V call is TRBV5-1, the J call TRBJ1-4; no firm D call. The germline V gene has CDR1 SGHRS and CDR2 YFSETQ. V was shortened by 4 bases and J by 3 bases, with 10 bases between the two germline ends. This CDR3 has 14 amino acids. The DNA for the CDR3 is TGCGCCAGCAGCCTGGACTTATCTAATGAAAAACTGTTTTTT. Translating gives CASSLDLSNEKLFF.